These 15 T cell receptor beta chains came from one sample sequenced in a study of T cell responses to AZD1222 COVID-19 vaccine. Some clones are missing from TCRdb's copy, which holds only in-frame ones; the method was immunoSEQ multiplex PCR. The sample has approximately 74,000 clones; 80% to 90% are singletons. The sequences come from peripheral blood, collected on day 0 of AZD1222 vaccination. The receptors were sampled from an adult in good health.

This clone has just one count. The chain uses TRBV7-2 and TRBJ2-1; D possibly matches TRBD1 or TRBD2 (5 bases each). CDR1 is SGHTA, CDR2 FQGNSA, per germline. Trimming removed 4 bases at V and 5 bases at J, with 12 bases between. The CDR3 sequence is 14 residues long. This CDR3 is CASSSPWGNNEQFF. As DNA, the CDR3 is TGTGCCAGCAGCTCCCCGTGGGGGAACAATGAGCAGTTCTTC.

For the CDR3, the DNA is TGTGCCAGCAGTTTAAGGGAGGGGCTCTCTTCCTACGAGCAGTACTTC. Translating gives CASSLREGLSSYEQYF. The chain combines TRBV28 with TRBJ2-7; the match to TRBD2 covers 7 bases. The CDR3 consists of 16 residues. The germline V gene has CDR1 MDHEN and CDR2 SYDVKM. The trim removed 2 bases at V and 1 base at J, leaving 8 bases unmatched.

The chain has TRBV7-2 and TRBJ2-3; tentatively, D is TRBD1 or TRBD2 (5 bases each). With 5 bases removed from V and 3 bases from J, the gap between germline ends came to 12 bases. Germline lookup yields CDR1 SGHTA and CDR2 FQGNSA. The CDR3 has 14 amino acids. The CDR3 DNA sequence: TGTGCCAGCAGCATGGGGGTGCGGACAGATACGCAGTATTTT. It yields the protein CASSMGVRTDTQYF.

The CDR3 reads CASSIWASGRVETQYF. The CDR3 coding sequence is TGTGCCAGTAGTATTTGGGCTAGCGGACGTGTTGAGACCCAGTACTTC. J is TRBJ2-5 and V is TRBV19, with 7 bases matching TRBD2. Germline CDR1 LNHDA, CDR2 SQIVND (reference sequence). The CDR3 is 16 amino acids. J gave up 5 bases and V 3 bases, and 12 bases lay outside the gene matches. The full variable domain, in which reference TRBV19 and TRBJ2-5 provide the parts outside the CDR3, is DGGITQSPKYLFRKEGQNVTLSCEQNLNHDAMYWYRQDPGQGLRLIYYSQIVNDFQKGDIAEGYSVSREKKESFPLTVTSAQKNPTAFYLCASSIWASGRVETQYFGPGTRLLVL.

This CDR3 is CASMGGIGTDTQYF. CDR3 sequence (DNA): TGTGCCAGCATGGGGGGTATTGGCACAGATACGCAGTATTTT. The rearrangement uses TRBV28 and TRBJ2-3, with a possible D match to TRBD2 (6 bases). From germline, CDR1 is MDHEN and CDR2 SYDVKM. V gave up 7 bases and J gave up 1 base, with 12 bases separating them. This CDR3 has 14 residues.

The rearrangement links TRBV13 to TRBJ1-1; maybe TRBD1 (5 bases). Germline lookup yields CDR1 PRHDT and CDR2 FYEKMQ (reference sequence). Trimming cost V 3 bases and J 5 bases, with 13 bases left between them. The CDR3 consists of 14 residues. For the CDR3, the DNA is TGTGCCAGCAGCTTTGAGGGGCTGGGGACTGAAGCTTTCTTT. Translating gives CASSFEGLGTEAFF. The variable domain in full, completed from reference TRBV13 and TRBJ1-1, reads AAGVIQSPRHLIKEKRETATLKCYPIPRHDTVYWYQQGPGQDPQFLISFYEKMQSDKGSIPDRFSAQQFSDYHSELNMSSLELGDSALYFCASSFEGLGTEAFFGQGTRLTVV.

The rearrangement links TRBV7-9 to TRBJ2-7; 12 bases agree with TRBD2. After removal of 9 bases from V and 6 bases from J, the junction contained 12 bases not matched to a gene. The germline V gene has CDR1 SEHNR and CDR2 FQNEAQ (reference sequence). The CDR3 is made up of 15 amino acids. The CDR3 reads CASGLAGSSRGEQYF. The CDR3 DNA is TGTGCCAGTGGACTAGCGGGATCCTCGAGAGGCGAGCAGTACTTC.

In its sample, this clone was seen a few times. The rearrangement uses TRBV9 and TRBJ2-3; weak D call: TRBD2 (5 bases). V lost 3 bases and J 4 bases, leaving 12 bases between the germline ends. The CDR3 extends over 14 amino acids. CDR1 and CDR2 (germline): SGDLS, YYNGEE. The DNA of the CDR3 is TGTGCCAGCAGCGCCCGCGGAGGCCCAGATACGCAGTATTTT. It specifies CASSARGGPDTQYF.

The genes are TRBV28 and TRBJ1-5; D gene uncertain. With 5 bases removed from V and 0 bases from J, the gap between germline ends came to 8 bases. The CDR3 is 14 residues long. From germline, CDR1 is MDHEN and CDR2 SYDVKM. The CDR3 bases are TGTGCCAGCAGTCCGGTCGTTAGCAATCAGCCCCAGCATTTT. Residues: CASSPVVSNQPQHF.

J is TRBJ2-2 and V is TRBV5-8; no firm D call. CDR1 is SGHTS, CDR2 YDEGEE, per germline. This CDR3 contains 15 residues. The V and J ends lost 1 base and 0 bases respectively, with 7 bases between them. The CDR3 nucleotides read TGTGCCAGCAGCTTGTTCAGCACGAACACCGGGGAGCTGTTTTTT. It encodes CASSLFSTNTGELFF.

This clone has only a few counts. DNA for the CDR3: TGTGCCAGCAGCTGGGCGGGTACAGGGCTTCAAGAGACCCAGTACTTC. Its protein product is CASSWAGTGLQETQYF. The chain links TRBV5-5 to TRBJ2-5; D is perhaps TRBD1 (6 bases). The CDR3 contains 16 residues. Germline lookup yields CDR1 SGHKS and CDR2 YYEKEE (reference sequence). The germline V and J ends were trimmed by 3 bases and 2 bases, with 17 bases remaining between them. Drawing the rest from reference TRBV5-5 and TRBJ2-5, the complete variable domain is DAGVTQSPTHLIKTRGQQVTLRCSPISGHKSVSWYQQVLGQGPQFIFQYYEKEERGRGNFPDRFSARQFPNYSSELNVNALLLGDSALYLCASSWAGTGLQETQYFGPGTRLLVL.

The chain combines TRBV6-5 with TRBJ1-6; D gene ambiguous. This CDR3 contains 15 residues. V lost 6 bases and J lost 7, with 16 bases in between. Germline-derived CDR1 and CDR2 are MNHEY and SVGAGI. CDR3 sequence (DNA): TGTGCCAGCAGACCCCCAGGCCGGGGAAATTCACCCCTCCACTTT. It encodes CASRPPGRGNSPLHF.

This chain uses TRBV28 with TRBJ2-7; D is uncertain. V was shortened by 6 bases and J by 5 bases, with 17 bases between the two germline ends. Per the germline V gene, CDR1 is MDHEN and CDR2 is SYDVKM. The CDR3 spans 14 residues. CDR3 DNA: TGTGCCAGCAGGGCAACCGGATATGTTGACGAGCAGTACTTC. The encoded protein is CASRATGYVDEQYF. The whole variable domain, remainder taken from reference TRBV28 and TRBJ2-7, is DVKVTQSSRYLVKRTGEKVFLECVQDMDHENMFWYRQDPGLGLRLIYFSYDVKMKEKGDIPEGYSVSREKKERFSLILESASTNQTSMYLCASRATGYVDEQYFGPGTRLTVT.

The gene calls are TRBV6-2 or TRBV6-3 and TRBJ1-1; no clear D. Per the germline V gene, CDR1 is MNHEY and CDR2 is SVGEGT. The CDR3 spans 14 residues. V was cut by 4 bases and J by 2 bases, with 11 bases left in between. The CDR3 here is CASSSSGVNTEAFF. The CDR3 DNA is TGTGCCAGCAGTTCATCCGGAGTCAACACTGAAGCTTTCTTT.

This chain uses TRBV11-3 with TRBJ2-3; 7 bases agree with TRBD2. The CDR3 contains 14 residues. The V and J ends lost 6 bases and 0 bases, in that order; junction bases with no gene match: 3. Germline CDR1 reads SGHNT; CDR2 reads YENEEA. The CDR3 region has the DNA TGTGCCAGCAGTAACGGGAGGAGCACAGATACGCAGTATTTT. Translation: CASSNGRSTDTQYF. Together with reference TRBV11-3 and TRBJ2-3, the CDR3 gives the full variable domain: EAGVVQSPRYKIIEKKQPVAFWCNPISGHNTLYWYLQNLGQGPELLIRYENEEAVDDSQLPKDRFSAERLKGVDSTLKIQPAELGDSAVYLCASSNGRSTDTQYFGPGTRLTVL.